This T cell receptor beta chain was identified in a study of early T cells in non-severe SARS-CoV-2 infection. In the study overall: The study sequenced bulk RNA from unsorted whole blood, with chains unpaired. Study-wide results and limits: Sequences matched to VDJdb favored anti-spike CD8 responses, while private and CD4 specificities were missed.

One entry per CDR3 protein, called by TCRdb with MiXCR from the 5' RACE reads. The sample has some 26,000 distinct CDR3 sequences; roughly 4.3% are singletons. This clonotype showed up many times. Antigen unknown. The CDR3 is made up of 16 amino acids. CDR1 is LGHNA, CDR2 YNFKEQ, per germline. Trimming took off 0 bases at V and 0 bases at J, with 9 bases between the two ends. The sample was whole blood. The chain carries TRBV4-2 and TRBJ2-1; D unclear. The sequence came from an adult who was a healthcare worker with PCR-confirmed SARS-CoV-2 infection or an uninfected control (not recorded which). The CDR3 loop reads CASSQDAARSYNEQFF. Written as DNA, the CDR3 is TGTGCCAGCAGCCAAGATGCCGCCCGCTCCTACAATGAGCAGTTCTTC.